The sequence of this T cell receptor beta chain was determined in a study of graft-versus-host responses after intestinal transplantation. Overall study: For around three years after anti-thymocyte globulin induction, all recipients took tacrolimus and steroids.

Repertoires were generated with immunoSEQ multiplex PCR, while TCRdb's copy carries only in-frame clones and drops some. This table has tens of thousands of clones, 90% to 95% appearing once. With respect to this clone: The antigen remains unidentified. One junction end does not reproduce the germline sequence, and a read error may be involved.

Germline lookup yields CDR1 MGHRA and CDR2 YSYEKL. This CDR3 contains 12 residues. Broader study findings: Ileal or blood samples showed some GvH clones first, and such clones were also found in recipient marrow.

The rearrangement joins TRBV4-1 to TRBJ1-4; 7 bases are shared with TRBD1. The TCR comes from a human donor who received an intestinal transplant. The sample in question was unstimulated CD8+ T cells sorted from spleen or lymph node cells, obtained before intestinal transplant. The CDR3 loop is CASSQVGDSQIF. The CDR3 region has the DNA TGCGCCAGCAGCCAAGTGGGGGACAGCCAGATTTTT.